The T cell receptor beta chain described here comes from a study of T cells in Graves' hyperthyroidism and ophthalmopathy. Patients aged 18 to 65 with hyperthyroidism were newly diagnosed, with duration under 2 months. Investigators excluded patients with uncontrolled infection, other autoimmune disease, pregnancy or lactation. The authors obtained PBMCs from 9 to 10 ml of fresh peripheral blood. With 3 bases removed from V and 0 bases from J, the gap between germline ends came to 10 bases. The CDR3 consists of 15 residues. Per germline, CDR1 SNHLY and CDR2 FYNNEI. RNA transcripts yielded amplified TCR beta CDR3 regions. First-round RT-PCR with HTBI primers amplified the TCR CDR3 region. A single record per CDR3 protein comes from TCRdb applying MiXCR to the multiplex PCR reads. The table lists fewer than 550,000 distinct CDR3 sequences, 15% to 18% of them singletons. This clonotype was seen at least ten times.

The clonotype was recovered from a woman aged 18-29 years with Graves' hyperthyroidism. The J gene is TRBJ2-3, the V gene TRBV2, with D possibly TRBD1 on 5 matching bases. Sequenced sample: blood. The CDR3 DNA reads as TGTGCCAGCAGTGATAGTTGGACAAGCACAGATACGCAGTATTTT. It translates to CASSDSWTSTDTQYF.